This T cell receptor (beta chain) was obtained from a study of T cell repertoires in cytomegalovirus infection. The CDR3 contains 13 residues. CDR1 and CDR2 (germline): MGHDK, SYGVNS. The V end was cut by 4 bases, the J end by 6 bases, with 12 bases between. This clonotype was recorded at least ten times. TCRdb recomputed calls from the reads with MiXCR, one row per CDR3 protein. There are almost 550,000 distinct CDR3 sequences in the sample; approximately 15% occur only once, and roughly a quarter lies in the top ten. Input material: CD8+ T cells from PBMCs. The rearrangement joins TRBV25-1 to TRBJ2-5; D call uncertain. This TCR came from a human donor in good health (CMV status not recorded). Some clones in this sample may be carry-over from other donors' samples. The CDR3 here is CASSGLPSKTQYF. Here the CDR3 DNA reads TGTGCCAGCAGTGGGCTCCCTTCCAAGACCCAGTACTTC.